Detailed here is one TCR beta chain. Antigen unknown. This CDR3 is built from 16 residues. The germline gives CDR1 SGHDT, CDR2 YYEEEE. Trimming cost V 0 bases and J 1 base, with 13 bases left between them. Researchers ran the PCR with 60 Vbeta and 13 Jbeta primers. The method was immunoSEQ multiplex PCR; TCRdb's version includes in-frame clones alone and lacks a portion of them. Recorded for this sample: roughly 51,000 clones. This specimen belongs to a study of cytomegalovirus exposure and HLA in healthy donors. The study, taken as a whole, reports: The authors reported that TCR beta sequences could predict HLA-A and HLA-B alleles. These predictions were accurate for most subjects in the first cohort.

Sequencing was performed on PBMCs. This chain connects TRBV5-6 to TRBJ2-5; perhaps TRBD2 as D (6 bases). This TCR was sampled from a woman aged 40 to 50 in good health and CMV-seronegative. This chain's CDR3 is CASSLVGGIIQETQYF. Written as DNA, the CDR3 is TGTGCCAGCAGCTTGGTTGGAGGGATCATCCAAGAGACCCAGTACTTC.